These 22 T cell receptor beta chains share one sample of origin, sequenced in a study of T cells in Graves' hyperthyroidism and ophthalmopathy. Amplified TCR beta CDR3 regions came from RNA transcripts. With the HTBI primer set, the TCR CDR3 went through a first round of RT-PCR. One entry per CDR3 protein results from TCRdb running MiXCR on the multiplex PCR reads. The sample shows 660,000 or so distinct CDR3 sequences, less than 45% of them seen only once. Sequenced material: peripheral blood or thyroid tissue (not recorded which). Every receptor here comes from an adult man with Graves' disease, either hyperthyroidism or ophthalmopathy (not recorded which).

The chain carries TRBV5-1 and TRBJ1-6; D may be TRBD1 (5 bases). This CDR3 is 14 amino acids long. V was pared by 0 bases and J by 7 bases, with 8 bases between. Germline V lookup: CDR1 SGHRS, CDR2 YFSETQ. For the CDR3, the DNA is TGCGCCAGCAGCTTGGAATGGGGGAATTCACCCCTCCACTTT. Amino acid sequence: CASSLEWGNSPLHF.

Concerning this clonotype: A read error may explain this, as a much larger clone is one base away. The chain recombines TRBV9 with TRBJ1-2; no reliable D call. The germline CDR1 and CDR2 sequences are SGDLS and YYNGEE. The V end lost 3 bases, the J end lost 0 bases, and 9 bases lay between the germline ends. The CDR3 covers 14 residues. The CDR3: CASSAGPANYGYTF. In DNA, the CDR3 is TGTGCCAGCAGCGCCGGGCCAGCTAACTATGGCTACACCTTC.

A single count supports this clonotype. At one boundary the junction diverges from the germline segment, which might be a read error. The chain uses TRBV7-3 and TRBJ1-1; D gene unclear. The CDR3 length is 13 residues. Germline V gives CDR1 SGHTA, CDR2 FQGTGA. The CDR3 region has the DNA TGTGCCAGCAGCTTAATCTCAGGCACTGAAGCTTCCTTT. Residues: CASSLISGTEASF.

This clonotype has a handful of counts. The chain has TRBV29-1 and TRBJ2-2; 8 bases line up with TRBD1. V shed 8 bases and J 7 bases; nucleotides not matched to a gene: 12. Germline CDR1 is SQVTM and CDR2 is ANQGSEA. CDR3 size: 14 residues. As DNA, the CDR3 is TGCAGCATTGTAGGGACAGGATTGGTCGGGGAGCTGTTTTTT. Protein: CSIVGTGLVGELFF.

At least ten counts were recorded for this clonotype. The CDR3 bases are TGTGCCAGCAGTGCTCCTACAGGGGTAGAGACCCAGTACTTC. Translation: CASSAPTGVETQYF. The J gene is TRBJ2-5, the V gene TRBV2, with 7 bases that match TRBD1. V was pared by 4 bases and J by 4 bases, with 6 bases of the junction left unmatched. Looked up from germline, CDR1 is SNHLY and CDR2 is FYNNEI. The CDR3 totals 14 residues.

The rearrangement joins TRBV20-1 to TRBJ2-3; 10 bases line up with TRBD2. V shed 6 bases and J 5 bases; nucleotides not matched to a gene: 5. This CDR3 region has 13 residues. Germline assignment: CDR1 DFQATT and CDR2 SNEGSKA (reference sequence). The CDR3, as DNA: TGCAGTGCCCGTGGACTAGCGGTAGATACGCAGTATTTT. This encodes CSARGLAVDTQYF.

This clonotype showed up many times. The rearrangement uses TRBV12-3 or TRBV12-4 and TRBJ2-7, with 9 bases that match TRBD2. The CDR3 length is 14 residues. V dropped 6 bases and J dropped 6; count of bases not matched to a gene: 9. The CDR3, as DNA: TGTGCCAGCAGCCAAGACGCAGCGGGGGGCGAGCAGTACTTC. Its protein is CASSQDAAGGEQYF.

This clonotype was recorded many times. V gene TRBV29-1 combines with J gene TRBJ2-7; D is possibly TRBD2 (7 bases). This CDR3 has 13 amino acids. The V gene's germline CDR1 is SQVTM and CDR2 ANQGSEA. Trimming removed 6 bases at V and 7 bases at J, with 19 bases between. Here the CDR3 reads CSVDVGGAGEQYF. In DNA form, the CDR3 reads TGCAGCGTGGACGTGGGGGGGGCGGGTGAGCAGTACTTC.

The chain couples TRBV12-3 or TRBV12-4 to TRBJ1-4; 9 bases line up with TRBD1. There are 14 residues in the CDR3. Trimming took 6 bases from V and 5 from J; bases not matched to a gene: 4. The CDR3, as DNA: TGTGCCAGCAGGACGGGACAGGGCAATGAAAAACTGTTTTTT. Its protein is CASRTGQGNEKLFF.

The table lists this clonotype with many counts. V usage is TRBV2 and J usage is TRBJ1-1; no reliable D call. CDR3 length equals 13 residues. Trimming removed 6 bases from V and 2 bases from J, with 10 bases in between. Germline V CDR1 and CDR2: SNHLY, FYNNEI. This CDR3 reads CASRRTDNTEAFF. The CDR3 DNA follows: TGTGCCAGCAGAAGGACGGACAACACTGAAGCTTTCTTT.

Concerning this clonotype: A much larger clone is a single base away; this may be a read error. This CDR3 reads CASSQGTTNVLTF. CDR3 nucleotides: TGTGCCAGCAGTCAGGGGACGACCAACGTCCTGACTTTC. The chain uses TRBV9 and TRBJ2-6; tentatively, D is TRBD1 (6 bases). The CDR3 spans 13 residues. CDR1 is SGDLS and CDR2 is YYNGEE in the germline V gene. V gave up 5 bases and J gave up 8 bases, with 11 bases separating them.

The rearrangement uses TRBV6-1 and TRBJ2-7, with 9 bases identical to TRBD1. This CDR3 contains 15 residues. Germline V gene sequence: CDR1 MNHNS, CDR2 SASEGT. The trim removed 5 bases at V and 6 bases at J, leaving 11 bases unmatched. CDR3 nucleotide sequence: TGTGCCAGCAGTCATCCGACAGGGGGTAAGGGCGAGCAGTACTTC. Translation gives CASSHPTGGKGEQYF.

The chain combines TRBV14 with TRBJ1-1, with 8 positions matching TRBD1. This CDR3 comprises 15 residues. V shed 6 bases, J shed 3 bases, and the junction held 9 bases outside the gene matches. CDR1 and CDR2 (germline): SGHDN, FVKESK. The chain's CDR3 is CASSPGTGWDTEAFF. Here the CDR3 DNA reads TGTGCCAGCAGTCCCGGGACAGGTTGGGACACTGAAGCTTTCTTT.

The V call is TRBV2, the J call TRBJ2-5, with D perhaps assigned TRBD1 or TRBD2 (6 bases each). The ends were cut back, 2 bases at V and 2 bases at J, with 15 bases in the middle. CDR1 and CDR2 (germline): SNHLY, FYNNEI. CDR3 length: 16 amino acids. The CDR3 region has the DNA TGTGCCAGCAGTGAAAGGGGGGCGCCGGGGCAAGAGACCCAGTACTTC. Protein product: CASSERGAPGQETQYF.

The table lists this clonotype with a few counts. The CDR3 region is CASSRTGSTSYEQYF. CDR3 coding DNA: TGCGCCAGCAGCCGGACAGGGAGTACCTCCTACGAGCAGTACTTC. The chain recombines TRBV5-1 with TRBJ2-7; TRBD1 matches 8 bases. CDR1 SGHRS and CDR2 YFSETQ come from the germline V gene. This CDR3 comprises 15 residues. V dropped 4 bases and J dropped 0; count of bases not matched to a gene: 6.

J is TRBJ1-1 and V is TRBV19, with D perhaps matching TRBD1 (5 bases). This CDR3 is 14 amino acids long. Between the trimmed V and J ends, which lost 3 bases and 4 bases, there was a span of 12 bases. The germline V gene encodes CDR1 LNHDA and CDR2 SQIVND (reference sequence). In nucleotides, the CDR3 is TGTGCCAGTAGTATTTCTGGGGCCGGCACTGAAGCTTTCTTT. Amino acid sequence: CASSISGAGTEAFF. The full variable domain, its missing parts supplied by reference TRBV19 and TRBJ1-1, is DGGITQSPKYLFRKEGQNVTLSCEQNLNHDAMYWYRQDPGQGLRLIYYSQIVNDFQKGDIAEGYSVSREKKESFPLTVTSAQKNPTAFYLCASSISGAGTEAFFGQGTRLTVV.

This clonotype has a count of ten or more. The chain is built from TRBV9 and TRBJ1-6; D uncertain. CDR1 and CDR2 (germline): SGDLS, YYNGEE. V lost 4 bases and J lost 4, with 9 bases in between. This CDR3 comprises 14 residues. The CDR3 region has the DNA TGTGCCAGCAGCACAACACCGTATAATTCACCCCTCCACTTT. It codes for CASSTTPYNSPLHF.

CDR3 DNA sequence: TGCAGTGCTAGGACAGGGCGGATCGGGGAGCTGTTTTTT. As protein: CSARTGRIGELFF. V gene TRBV20-1 combines with J gene TRBJ2-2; TRBD1 matches at 7 bases. Germline V lookup: CDR1 DFQATT, CDR2 SNEGSKA (reference sequence). Trimming cost V 3 bases and J 7 bases; bases outside gene matches: 5. CDR3 length equals 13 residues.

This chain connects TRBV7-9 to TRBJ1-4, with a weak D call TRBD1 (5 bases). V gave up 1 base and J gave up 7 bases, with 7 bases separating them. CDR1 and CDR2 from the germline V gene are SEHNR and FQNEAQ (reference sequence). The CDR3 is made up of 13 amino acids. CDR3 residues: CASSLEGSEKLFF. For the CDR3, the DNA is TGTGCCAGCAGCTTAGAGGGGAGTGAAAAACTGTTTTTT.

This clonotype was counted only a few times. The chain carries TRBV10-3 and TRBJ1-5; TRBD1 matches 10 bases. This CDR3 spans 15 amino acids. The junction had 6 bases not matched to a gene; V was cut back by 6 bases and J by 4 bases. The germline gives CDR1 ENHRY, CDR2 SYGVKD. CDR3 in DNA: TGTGCCATCAGCGAGGGACAGGGGCTAAATCAGCCCCAGCATTTT. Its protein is CAISEGQGLNQPQHF.

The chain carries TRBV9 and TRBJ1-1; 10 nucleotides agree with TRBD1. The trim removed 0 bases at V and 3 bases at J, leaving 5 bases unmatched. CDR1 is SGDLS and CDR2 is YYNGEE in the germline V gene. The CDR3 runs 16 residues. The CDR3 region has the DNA TGTGCCAGCAGCGTAGTTGACAGGGGGCGGTACACTGAAGCTTTCTTT. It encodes CASSVVDRGRYTEAFF.

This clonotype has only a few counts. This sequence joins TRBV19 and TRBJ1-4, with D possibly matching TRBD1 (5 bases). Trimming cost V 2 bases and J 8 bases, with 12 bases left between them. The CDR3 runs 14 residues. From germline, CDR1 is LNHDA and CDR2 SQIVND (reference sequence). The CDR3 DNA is TGTGCCAGTAGTATATCCATACCAGGGGAAAAACTGTTTTTT. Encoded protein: CASSISIPGEKLFF.